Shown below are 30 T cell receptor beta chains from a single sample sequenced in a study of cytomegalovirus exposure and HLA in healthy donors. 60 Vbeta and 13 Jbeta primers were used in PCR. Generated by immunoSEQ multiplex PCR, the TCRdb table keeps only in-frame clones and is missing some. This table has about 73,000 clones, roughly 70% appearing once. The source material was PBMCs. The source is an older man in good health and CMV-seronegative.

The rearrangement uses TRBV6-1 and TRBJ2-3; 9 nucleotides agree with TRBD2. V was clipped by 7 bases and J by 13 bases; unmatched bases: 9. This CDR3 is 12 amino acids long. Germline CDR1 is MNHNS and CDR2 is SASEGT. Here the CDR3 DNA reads TGTGCCAGCATTCCGCGGGGGGGGGAGGAGTATTTT. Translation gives CASIPRGGEEYF.

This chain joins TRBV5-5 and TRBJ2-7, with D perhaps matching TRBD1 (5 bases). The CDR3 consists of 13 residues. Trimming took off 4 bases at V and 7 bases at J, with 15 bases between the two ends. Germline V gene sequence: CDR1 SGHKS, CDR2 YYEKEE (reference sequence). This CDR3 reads CASSGPGSGEQYF. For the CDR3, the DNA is TGTGCCAGCAGCGGTCCGGGCTCAGGGGAGCAGTACTTC. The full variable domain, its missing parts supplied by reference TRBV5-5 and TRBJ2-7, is DAGVTQSPTHLIKTRGQQVTLRCSPISGHKSVSWYQQVLGQGPQFIFQYYEKEERGRGNFPDRFSARQFPNYSSELNVNALLLGDSALYLCASSGPGSGEQYFGPGTRLTVT.

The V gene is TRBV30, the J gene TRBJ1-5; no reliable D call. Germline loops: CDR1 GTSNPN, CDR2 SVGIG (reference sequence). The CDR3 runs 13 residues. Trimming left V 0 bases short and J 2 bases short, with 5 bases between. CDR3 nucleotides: TGTGCCTGGAGTGTACTTGGCAATCAGCCCCAGCATTTT. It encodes CAWSVLGNQPQHF.

CDR3 in amino acids: CASSWGFGTANTGELFF. The CDR3 DNA reads as TGTGCCAGCAGCTGGGGGTTCGGGACAGCGAACACCGGGGAGCTGTTTTTT. The chain recombines TRBV7-2 with TRBJ2-2, with 7 bases lining up with TRBD1. This CDR3 has 17 amino acids. Germline V CDR1 and CDR2: SGHTA, FQGNSA. Trimming at V came to 4 bases and at J to 0 bases, leaving 8 bases not matched to a gene.

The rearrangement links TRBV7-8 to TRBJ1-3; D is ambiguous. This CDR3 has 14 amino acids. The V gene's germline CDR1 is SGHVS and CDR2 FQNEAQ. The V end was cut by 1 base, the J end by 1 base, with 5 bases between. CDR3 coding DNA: TGTGCCAGCAGCTTAGTCGAGTCTGGAAACACCATATATTTT. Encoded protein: CASSLVESGNTIYF.

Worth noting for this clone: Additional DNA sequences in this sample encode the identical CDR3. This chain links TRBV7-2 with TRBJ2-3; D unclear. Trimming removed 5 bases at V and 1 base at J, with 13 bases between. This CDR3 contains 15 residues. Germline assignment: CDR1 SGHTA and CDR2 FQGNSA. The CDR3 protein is CASSLASSGTDTQYF. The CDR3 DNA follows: TGTGCCAGCAGCCTCGCGAGCTCTGGCACAGATACGCAGTATTTT.

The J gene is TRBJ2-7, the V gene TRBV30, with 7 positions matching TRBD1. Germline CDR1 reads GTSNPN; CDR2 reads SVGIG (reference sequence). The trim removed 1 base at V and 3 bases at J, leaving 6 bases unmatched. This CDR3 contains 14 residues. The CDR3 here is CAWSEKQGRYEQYF. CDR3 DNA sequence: TGTGCCTGGAGTGAAAAACAGGGGCGCTACGAGCAGTACTTC.

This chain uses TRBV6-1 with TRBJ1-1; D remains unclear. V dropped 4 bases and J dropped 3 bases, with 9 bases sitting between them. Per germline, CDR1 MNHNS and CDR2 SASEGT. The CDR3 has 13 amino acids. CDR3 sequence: CASSAFRDTEAFF. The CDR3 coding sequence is TGTGCCAGCAGTGCCTTCCGGGACACTGAAGCTTTCTTT.

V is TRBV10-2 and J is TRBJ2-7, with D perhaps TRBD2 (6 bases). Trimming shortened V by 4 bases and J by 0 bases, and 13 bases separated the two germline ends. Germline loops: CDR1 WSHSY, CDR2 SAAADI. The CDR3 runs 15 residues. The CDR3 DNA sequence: TGCGCCAGCAGTGGGGGGGTAGCGAGCTCCTACGAGCAGTACTTC. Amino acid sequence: CASSGGVASSYEQYF.

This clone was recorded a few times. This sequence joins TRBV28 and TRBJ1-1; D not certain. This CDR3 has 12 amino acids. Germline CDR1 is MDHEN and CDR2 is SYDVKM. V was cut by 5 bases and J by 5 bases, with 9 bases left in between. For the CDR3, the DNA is TGTGCCAGCAGTCTCCAGTGGACTGAAGCTTTCTTT. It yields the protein CASSLQWTEAFF. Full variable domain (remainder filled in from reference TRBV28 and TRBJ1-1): DVKVTQSSRYLVKRTGEKVFLECVQDMDHENMFWYRQDPGLGLRLIYFSYDVKMKEKGDIPEGYSVSREKKERFSLILESASTNQTSMYLCASSLQWTEAFFGQGTRLTVV.

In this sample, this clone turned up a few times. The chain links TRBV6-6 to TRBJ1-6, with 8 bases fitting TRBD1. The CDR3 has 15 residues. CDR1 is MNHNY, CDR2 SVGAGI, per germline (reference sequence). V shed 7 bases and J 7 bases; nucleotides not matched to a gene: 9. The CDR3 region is CASTKDRGGNSPLHF. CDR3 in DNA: TGTGCCAGCACCAAAGACAGGGGAGGGAATTCACCCCTCCACTTT.

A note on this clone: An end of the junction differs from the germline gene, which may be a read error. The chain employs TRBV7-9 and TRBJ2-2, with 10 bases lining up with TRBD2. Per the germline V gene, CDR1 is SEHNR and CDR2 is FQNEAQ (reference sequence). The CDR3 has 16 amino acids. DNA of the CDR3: TGTTCCAGCAGCCCCCCTAGCGGGAGGAACACCGGGGAGCTGTTTTTT. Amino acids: CSSSPPSGRNTGELFF. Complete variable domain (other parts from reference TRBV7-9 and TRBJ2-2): DTGVSQNPRHKITKRGQNVTFRCDPISEHNRLYWYRQTLGQGPEFLTYFQNEAQLEKSRLLSDRFSAERPKGSFSTLEIQRTEQGDSAMYLCSSSPPSGRNTGELFFGEGSRLTVL.

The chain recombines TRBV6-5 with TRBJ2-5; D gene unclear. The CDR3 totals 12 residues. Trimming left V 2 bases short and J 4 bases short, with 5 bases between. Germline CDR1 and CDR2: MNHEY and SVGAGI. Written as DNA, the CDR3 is TGTGCCAGCAGTTACGCGCCAGAGACCCAGTACTTC. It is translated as CASSYAPETQYF.

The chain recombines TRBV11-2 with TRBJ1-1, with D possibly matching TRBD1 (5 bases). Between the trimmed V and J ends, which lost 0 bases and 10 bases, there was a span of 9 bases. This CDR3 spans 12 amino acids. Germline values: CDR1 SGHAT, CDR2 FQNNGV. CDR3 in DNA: TGTGCCAGCAGCTTAGACAGGGTGGTAGCTTTCTTT. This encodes CASSLDRVVAFF. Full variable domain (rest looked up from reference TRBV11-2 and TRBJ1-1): EAGVAQSPRYKIIEKRQSVAFWCNPISGHATLYWYQQILGQGPKLLIQFQNNGVVDDSQLPKDRFSAERLKGVDSTLKIQPAKLEDSAVYLCASSLDRVVAFFGQGTRLTVV.

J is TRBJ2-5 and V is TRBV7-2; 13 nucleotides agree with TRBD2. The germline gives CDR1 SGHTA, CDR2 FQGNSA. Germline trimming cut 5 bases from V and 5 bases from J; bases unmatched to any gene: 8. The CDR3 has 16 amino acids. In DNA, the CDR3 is TGTGCCAGCAGCACGGGACTAGCGGGAAGGCGGGAGACCCAGTACTTC. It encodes CASSTGLAGRRETQYF.

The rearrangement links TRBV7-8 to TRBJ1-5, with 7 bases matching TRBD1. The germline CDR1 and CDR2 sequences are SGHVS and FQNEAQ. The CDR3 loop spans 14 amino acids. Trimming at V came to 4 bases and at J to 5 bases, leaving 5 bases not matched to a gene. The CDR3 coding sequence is TGTGCCAGCAGCTGGGGCAGGGGGGATCAGCCCCAGCATTTT. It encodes CASSWGRGDQPQHF. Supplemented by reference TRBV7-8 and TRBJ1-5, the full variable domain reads GAGVSQSPRYKVAKRGQDVALRCDPISGHVSLFWYQQALGQGPEFLTYFQNEAQLDKSGLPSDRFFAERPEGSVSTLKIQRTQQEDSAVYLCASSWGRGDQPQHFGDGTRLSIL.

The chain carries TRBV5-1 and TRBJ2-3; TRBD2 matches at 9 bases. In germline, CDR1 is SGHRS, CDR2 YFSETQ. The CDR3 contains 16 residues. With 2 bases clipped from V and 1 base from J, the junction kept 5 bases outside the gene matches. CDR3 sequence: CASSFQAGGGTDTQYF. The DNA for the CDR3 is TGCGCCAGCAGCTTCCAAGCGGGGGGAGGCACAGATACGCAGTATTTT.

The CDR3 loop is CASSPLRQGTEAFF. The CDR3 DNA reads as TGTGCCAGCTCACCCCTACGACAGGGGACCGAAGCTTTCTTT. This chain connects TRBV18 to TRBJ1-1; TRBD1 matches 8 bases. The CDR3 length is 14 residues. V lost 3 bases and J lost 8; bases outside the gene matches: 8. Germline V gene sequence: CDR1 KGHSH, CDR2 LQKENI.

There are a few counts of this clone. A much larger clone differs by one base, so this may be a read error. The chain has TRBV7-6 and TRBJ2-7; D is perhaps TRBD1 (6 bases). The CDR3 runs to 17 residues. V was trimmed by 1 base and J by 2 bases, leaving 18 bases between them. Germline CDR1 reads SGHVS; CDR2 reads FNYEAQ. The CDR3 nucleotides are TGTGCCAGCAGCTTAGTTGGGCCCGGACAGCTTACCTACGAGCAGTACTTC. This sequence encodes CASSLVGPGQLTYEQYF.

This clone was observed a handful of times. CDR3 amino acids: CASSLGTGVRGWYF. The CDR3 coding sequence is TGTGCCAGCAGCTTAGGGACAGGTGTTCGAGGGTGGTACTTC. The V call is TRBV7-9, the J call TRBJ2-7; 7 bases are a match to TRBD1. V lost 1 base, J lost 12 bases, and 12 bases stayed unmatched. CDR3 length equals 14 residues. The V gene's germline CDR1 is SEHNR and CDR2 FQNEAQ (reference sequence).

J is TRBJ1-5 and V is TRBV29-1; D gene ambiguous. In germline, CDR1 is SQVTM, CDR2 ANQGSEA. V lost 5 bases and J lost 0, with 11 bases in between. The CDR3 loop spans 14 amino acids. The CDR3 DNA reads TGCAGCGTTCGGGATGGGTCTAGCAATCAGCCCCAGCATTTT. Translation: CSVRDGSSNQPQHF.

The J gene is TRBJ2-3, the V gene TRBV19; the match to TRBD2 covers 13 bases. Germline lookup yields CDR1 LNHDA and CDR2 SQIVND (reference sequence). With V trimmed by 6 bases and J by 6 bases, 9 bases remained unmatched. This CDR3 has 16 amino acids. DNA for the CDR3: TGTGCCAGTAGGAGTGGGACTAGCGGGGCCTGGGATACGCAGTATTTT. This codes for CASRSGTSGAWDTQYF.

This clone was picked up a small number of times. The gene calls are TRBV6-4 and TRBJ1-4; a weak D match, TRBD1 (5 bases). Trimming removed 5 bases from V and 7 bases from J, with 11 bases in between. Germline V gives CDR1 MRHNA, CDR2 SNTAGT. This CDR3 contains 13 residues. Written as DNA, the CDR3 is TGTGCCAGCAGTACGCAGGGCGGTGAAAAACTGTTTTTT. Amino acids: CASSTQGGEKLFF.

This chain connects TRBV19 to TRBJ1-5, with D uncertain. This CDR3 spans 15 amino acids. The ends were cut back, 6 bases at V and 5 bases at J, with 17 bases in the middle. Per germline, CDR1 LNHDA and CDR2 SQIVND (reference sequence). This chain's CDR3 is CASSLGLAPHQPQHF. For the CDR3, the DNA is TGTGCCAGTAGCCTAGGACTAGCCCCCCATCAGCCCCAGCATTTT.

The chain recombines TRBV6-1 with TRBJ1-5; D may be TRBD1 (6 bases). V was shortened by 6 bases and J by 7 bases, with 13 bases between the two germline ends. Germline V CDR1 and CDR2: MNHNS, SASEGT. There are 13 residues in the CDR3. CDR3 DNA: TGTGCCAGCAGGAGGGAGGGGGACCAGCCCCAGCATTTT. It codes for CASRREGDQPQHF.

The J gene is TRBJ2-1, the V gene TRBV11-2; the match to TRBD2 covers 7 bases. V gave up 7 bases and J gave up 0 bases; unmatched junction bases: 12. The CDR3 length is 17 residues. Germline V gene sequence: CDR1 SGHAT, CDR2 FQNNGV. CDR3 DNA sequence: TGTGCCAGCAACCGTAGGGCGGGAGCCAGCTCCTACAATGAGCAGTTCTTC. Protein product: CASNRRAGASSYNEQFF.

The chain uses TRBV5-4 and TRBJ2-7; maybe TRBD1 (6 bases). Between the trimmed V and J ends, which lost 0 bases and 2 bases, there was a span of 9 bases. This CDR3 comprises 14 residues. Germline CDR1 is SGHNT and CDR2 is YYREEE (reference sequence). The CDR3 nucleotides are TGTGCCAGCAGCTTGGATGGGGGCCCCTACGAGCAGTACTTC. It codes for CASSLDGGPYEQYF.

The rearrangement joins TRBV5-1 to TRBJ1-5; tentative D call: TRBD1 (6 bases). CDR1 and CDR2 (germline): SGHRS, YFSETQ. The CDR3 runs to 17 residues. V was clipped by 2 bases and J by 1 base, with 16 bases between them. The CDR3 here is CASSLGQHLSSNQPQHF. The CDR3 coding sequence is TGCGCCAGCAGCTTAGGACAGCACCTGTCCAGCAATCAGCCCCAGCATTTT. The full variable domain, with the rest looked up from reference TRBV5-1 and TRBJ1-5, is KAGVTQTPRYLIKTRGQQVTLSCSPISGHRSVSWYQQTPGQGLQFLFEYFSETQRNKGNFPGRFSGRQFSNSRSEMNVSTLELGDSALYLCASSLGQHLSSNQPQHFGDGTRLSIL.

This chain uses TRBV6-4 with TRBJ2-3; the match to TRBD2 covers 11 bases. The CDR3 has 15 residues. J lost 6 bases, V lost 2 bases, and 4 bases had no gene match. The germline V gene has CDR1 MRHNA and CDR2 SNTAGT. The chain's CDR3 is CASSDGTSGGDTQYF. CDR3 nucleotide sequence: TGTGCCAGCAGTGACGGGACTAGCGGTGGGGATACGCAGTATTTT.

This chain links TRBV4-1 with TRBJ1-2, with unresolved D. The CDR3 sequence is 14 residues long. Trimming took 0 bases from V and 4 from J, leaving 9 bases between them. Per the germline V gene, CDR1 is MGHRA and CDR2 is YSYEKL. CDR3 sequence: CASSQDIEVYGYTF. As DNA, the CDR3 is TGCGCCAGCAGCCAAGATATAGAGGTCTATGGCTACACCTTC.